This T cell receptor (beta chain) was documented in a study of blood T cell repertoires in COVID-19. Authors' methods: Reference gene primer amplification gave nucleated cell count estimates. Method: immunoSEQ multiplex PCR; TCRdb's copy keeps in-frame clones and lacks some. V and J calls and clone size are those listed in that table; D and trimming were worked out from the DNA. The sample includes 470,000 or so clones, 70% to 90% of them seen just once. This CDR3 has 14 amino acids. Germline values: CDR1 MDHEN, CDR2 SYDVKM. V shed 7 bases and J shed 6 bases, with 16 bases lying between them. This receptor was obtained from a human donor in a cohort sampled during active COVID-19. The sample consisted of peripheral blood. This chain connects TRBV28 to TRBJ2-1, with D perhaps matching TRBD1 (5 bases). CDR3 sequence: CASTIDPGANEQFF. The CDR3 bases are TGTGCCAGCACCATAGACCCTGGGGCCAATGAGCAGTTCTTC.